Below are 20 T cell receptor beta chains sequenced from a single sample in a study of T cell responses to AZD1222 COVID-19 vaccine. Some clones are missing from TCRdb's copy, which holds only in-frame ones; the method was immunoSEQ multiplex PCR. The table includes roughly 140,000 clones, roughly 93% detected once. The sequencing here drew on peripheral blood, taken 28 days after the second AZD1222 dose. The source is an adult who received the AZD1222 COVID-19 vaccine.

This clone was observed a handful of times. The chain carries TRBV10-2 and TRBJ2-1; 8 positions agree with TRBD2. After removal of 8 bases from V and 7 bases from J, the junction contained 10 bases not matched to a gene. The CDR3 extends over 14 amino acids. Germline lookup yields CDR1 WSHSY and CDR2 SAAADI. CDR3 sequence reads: CASLLLAEANEQFF. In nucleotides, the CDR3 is TGCGCCAGCCTCTTACTAGCGGAAGCTAATGAGCAGTTCTTC.

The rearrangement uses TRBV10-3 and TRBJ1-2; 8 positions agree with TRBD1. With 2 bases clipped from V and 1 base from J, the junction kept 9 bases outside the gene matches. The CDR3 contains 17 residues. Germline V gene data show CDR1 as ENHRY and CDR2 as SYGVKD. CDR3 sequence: CAISERDRNLVNYGYTF. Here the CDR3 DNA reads TGTGCCATCAGTGAGCGGGACAGGAATTTAGTTAACTATGGCTACACCTTC.

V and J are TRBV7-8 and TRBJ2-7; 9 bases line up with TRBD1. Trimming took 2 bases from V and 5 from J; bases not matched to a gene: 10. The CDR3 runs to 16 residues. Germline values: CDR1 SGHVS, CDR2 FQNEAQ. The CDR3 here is CASSLRPTGGVHEQYF. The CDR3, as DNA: TGTGCCAGCAGCTTAAGGCCCACAGGGGGCGTCCACGAGCAGTACTTC.

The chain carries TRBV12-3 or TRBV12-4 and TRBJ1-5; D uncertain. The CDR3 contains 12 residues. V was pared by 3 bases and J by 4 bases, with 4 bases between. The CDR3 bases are TGTGCCAGCAGTTTTTGGAATCAGCCCCAGCATTTT. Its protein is CASSFWNQPQHF.

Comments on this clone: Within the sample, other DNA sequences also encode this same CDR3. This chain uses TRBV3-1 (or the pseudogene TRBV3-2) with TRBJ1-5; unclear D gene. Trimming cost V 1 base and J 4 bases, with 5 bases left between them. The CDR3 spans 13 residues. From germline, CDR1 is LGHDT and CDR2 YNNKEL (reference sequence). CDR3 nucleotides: TGTGCCAGCAGCCAAGGTCTGAATCAGCCCCAGCATTTT. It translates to CASSQGLNQPQHF.

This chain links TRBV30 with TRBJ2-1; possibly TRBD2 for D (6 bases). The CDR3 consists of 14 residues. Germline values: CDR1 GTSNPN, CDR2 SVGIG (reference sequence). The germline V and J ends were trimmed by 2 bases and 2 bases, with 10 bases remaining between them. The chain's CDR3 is CAWSPSETYNEQFF. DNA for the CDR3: TGTGCCTGGAGTCCTAGCGAGACCTACAATGAGCAGTTCTTC.

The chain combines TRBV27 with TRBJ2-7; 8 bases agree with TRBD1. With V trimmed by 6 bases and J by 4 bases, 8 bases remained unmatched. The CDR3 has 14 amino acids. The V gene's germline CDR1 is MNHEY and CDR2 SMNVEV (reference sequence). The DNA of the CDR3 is TGTGCCAGCAGCCGACAGGGGTTCGGATACGAGCAGTACTTC. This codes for CASSRQGFGYEQYF.

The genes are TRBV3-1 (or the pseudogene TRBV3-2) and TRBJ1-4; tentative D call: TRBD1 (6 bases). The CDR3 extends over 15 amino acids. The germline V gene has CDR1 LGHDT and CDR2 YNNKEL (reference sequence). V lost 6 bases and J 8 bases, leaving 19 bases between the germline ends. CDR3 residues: CASSPLGGAEEKLFF. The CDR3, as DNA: TGTGCCAGCAGTCCCCTGGGGGGGGCTGAAGAAAAACTGTTTTTT.

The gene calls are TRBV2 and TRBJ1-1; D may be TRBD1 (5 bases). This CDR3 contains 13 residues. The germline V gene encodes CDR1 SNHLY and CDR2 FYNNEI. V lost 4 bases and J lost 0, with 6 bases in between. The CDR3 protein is CASSGTLNTEAFF. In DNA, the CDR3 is TGTGCCAGCAGTGGGACACTGAACACTGAAGCTTTCTTT.

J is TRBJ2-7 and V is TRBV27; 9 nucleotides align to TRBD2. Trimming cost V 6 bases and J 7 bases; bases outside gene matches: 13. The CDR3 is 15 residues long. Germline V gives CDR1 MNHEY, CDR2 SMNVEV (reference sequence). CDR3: CASREVSSGISEQYF. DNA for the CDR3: TGTGCCAGCAGGGAAGTGTCTAGCGGGATATCTGAGCAGTACTTC.

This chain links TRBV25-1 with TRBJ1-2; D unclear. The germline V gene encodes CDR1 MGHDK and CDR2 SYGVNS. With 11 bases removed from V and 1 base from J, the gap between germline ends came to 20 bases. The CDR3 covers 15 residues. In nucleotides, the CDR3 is TGTGCCTTGCCCGGTTATGCCCCGATTAACTATGGCTACACCTTC. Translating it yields CALPGYAPINYGYTF.

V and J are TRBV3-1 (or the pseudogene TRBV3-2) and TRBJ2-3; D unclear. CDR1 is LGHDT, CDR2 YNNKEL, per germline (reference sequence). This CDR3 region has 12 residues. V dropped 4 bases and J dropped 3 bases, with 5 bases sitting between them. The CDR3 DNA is TGTGCCAGCAGCCGCTCGACAGATACGCAGTATTTT. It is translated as CASSRSTDTQYF.

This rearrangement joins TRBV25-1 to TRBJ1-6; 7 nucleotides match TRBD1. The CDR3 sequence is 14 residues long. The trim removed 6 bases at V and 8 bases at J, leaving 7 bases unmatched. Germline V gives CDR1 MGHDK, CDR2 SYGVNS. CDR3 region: CASRQTGQDSPLHF. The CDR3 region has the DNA TGTGCCAGCAGACAGACAGGGCAGGATTCACCCCTCCACTTT.

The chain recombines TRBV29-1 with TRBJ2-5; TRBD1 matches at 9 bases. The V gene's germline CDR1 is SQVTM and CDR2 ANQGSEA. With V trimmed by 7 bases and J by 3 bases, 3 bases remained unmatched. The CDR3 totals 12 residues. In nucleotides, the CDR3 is TGCAGCGGTACAGGGGGCGAAGAGACCCAGTACTTC. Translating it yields CSGTGGEETQYF.

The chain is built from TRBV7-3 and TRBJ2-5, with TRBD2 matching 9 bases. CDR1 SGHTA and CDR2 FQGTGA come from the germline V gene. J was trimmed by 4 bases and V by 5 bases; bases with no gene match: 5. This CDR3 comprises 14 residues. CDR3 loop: CASSQSGGSETQYF. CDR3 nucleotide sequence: TGTGCCAGCAGCCAGAGCGGGGGGTCAGAGACCCAGTACTTC.

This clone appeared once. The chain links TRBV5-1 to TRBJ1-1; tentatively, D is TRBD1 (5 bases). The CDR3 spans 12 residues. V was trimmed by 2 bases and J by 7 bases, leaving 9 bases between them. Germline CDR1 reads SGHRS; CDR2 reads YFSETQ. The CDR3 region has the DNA TGCGCCAGCAGCTTAGGGCAGGGTGAAGCTTTCTTT. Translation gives CASSLGQGEAFF.

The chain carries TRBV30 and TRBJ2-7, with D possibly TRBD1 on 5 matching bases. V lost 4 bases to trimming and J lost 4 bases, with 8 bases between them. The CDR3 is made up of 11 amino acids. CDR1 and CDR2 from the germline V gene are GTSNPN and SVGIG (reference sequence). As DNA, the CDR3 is TGTGCCTGGAAAGGGGCGTACGAGCAGTACTTC. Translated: CAWKGAYEQYF.

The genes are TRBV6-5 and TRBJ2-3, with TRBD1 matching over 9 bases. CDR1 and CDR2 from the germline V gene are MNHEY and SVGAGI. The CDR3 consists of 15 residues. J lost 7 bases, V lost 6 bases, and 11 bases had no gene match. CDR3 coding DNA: TGTGCCAGCAGGCCGACAGGGGGAAACCTCAATACGCAGTATTTT. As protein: CASRPTGGNLNTQYF.

Written as DNA, the CDR3 is TGTGCCAGCAGTATAGTCCTCTATGGCTACACCTTC. It yields the protein CASSIVLYGYTF. The chain combines TRBV12-3 or TRBV12-4 with TRBJ1-2; no clear D gene. This CDR3 contains 12 residues. The V and J ends lost 5 bases and 4 bases respectively, with 8 bases between them.

CDR3 bases: TGTGCCAGCAGCATCGACAGGGGTGAGACCCAGTACTTC. Translation: CASSIDRGETQYF. The chain links TRBV3-1 (or the pseudogene TRBV3-2) to TRBJ2-5; 8 positions agree with TRBD1. The CDR3 spans 13 residues. Unmatched junction bases numbered 4, after V lost 5 bases and J lost 5 bases. Germline values: CDR1 LGHDT, CDR2 YNNKEL (reference sequence).